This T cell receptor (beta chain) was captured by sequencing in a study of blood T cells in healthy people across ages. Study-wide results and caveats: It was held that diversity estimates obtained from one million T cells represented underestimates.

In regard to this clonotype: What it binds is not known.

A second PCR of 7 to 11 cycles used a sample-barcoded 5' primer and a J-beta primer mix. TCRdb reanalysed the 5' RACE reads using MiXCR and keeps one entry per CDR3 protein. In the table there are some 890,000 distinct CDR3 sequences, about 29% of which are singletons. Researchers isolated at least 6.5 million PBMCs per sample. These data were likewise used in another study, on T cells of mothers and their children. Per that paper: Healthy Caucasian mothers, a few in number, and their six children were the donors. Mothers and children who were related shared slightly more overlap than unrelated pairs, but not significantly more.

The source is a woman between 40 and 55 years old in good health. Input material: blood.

CDR3 DNA sequence: TGTGCCACCAGCCCGGACAGAAACTATGGCTACACCTTC. This sequence encodes CATSPDRNYGYTF. The rearrangement uses TRBV15 and TRBJ1-2; a possible D gene is TRBD1 (6 bases). V was shortened by 5 bases and J by 2 bases, with 9 bases between the two germline ends. Germline V gives CDR1 LNHNV, CDR2 YYDKDF (reference sequence). This CDR3 spans 13 amino acids. Full variable domain (rest looked up from reference TRBV15 and TRBJ1-2): DAMVIQNPRYQVTQFGKPVTLSCSQTLNHNVMYWYQQKSSQAPKLLFHYYDKDFNNEADTPDNFQSRRPNTSFCFLDIRSPGLGDTAMYLCATSPDRNYGYTFGSGTRLTVV.